A single sample gave rise to the 10 T cell receptor beta chains below, sequenced in a study of response to subunit inactivated influenza vaccine (dated by TCRdb to 2016 to 2019). Libraries came from RT-PCR. For sequencing, an Illumina HiSeq 2500 was employed. TCRdb reworked the public reads: Q25 trimming with fastp, MiXCR clone assembly, productive beta chains retained. Merged by CDR3 protein, the rows form single entries marked with the most common genes and DNA. Here the sample has about 800,000 distinct CDR3 sequences; approximately 22% occur a single time. Approximately 10% of the sample is held by the ten biggest clonotypes. The sample was PBMCs from blood, taken 5 to 6 days after vaccination. Source of these receptors: a man aged 50 to 59 who received an inactivated influenza vaccine. Donor details come from another sample of the same person, matched by shared clones.

This chain joins TRBV7-2 and TRBJ2-5, with 8 bases that match TRBD2. The trim removed 1 base at V and 1 base at J, leaving 5 bases unmatched. Germline assignment: CDR1 SGHTA and CDR2 FQGNSA. The CDR3 runs to 16 residues. The CDR3, as DNA: TGTGCCAGCAGCTTAGGGGTAGCGGGGACCCAAGAGACCCAGTACTTC. It translates to CASSLGVAGTQETQYF. Together with reference TRBV7-2 and TRBJ2-5, the CDR3 gives the full variable domain: GAGVSQSPSNKVTEKGKDVELRCDPISGHTALYWYRQSLGQGLEFLIYFQGNSAPDKSGLPSDRFSAERTGGSVSTLTIQRTQQEDSAVYLCASSLGVAGTQETQYFGPGTRLLVL.

The table lists this clonotype with a few counts. The rearrangement uses TRBV6-5 and TRBJ2-1; D not certain. CDR1 is MNHEY and CDR2 is SVGAGI in the germline V gene. This CDR3 comprises 13 residues. The V gene lost 0 bases and the J gene lost 4 bases, with 4 bases spanning the gap. Here the CDR3 DNA reads TGTGCCAGCAGTTACTCGAAGTACAATGAGCAGTTCTTC. Translation: CASSYSKYNEQFF.

Details on this clonotype: Germline and junction disagree at one end, which may indicate a read error. This sequence joins TRBV27 and TRBJ2-7, with D perhaps TRBD1 (6 bases). Germline V gene sequence: CDR1 MNHEY, CDR2 SMNVEV (reference sequence). This CDR3 region has 15 residues. DNA for the CDR3: TGTGCCAGCAGTTTAGTTGGACAGAACAGCTACGAGCAGTCCTTC. Encoded protein: CASSLVGQNSYEQSF.

In its sample, this clonotype was seen a few times. The chain has TRBV5-5 and TRBJ1-1; TRBD1 aligns across 7 bases. The ends lost 0 bases at V and 1 base at J; junction bases unmatched: 6. The CDR3 runs to 16 residues. Germline V gives CDR1 SGHKS, CDR2 YYEKEE (reference sequence). In DNA form, the CDR3 reads TGTGCCAGCAGCTTGGACAGGGGATATGGGAACACTGAAGCTTTCTTT. Residues: CASSLDRGYGNTEAFF.

The CDR3 nucleotides are TGTGCCAGCAGTCGCACTCCTAGGACAGGGGGCGCGCAGTATTTT. Protein: CASSRTPRTGGAQYF. V and J are TRBV6-1 and TRBJ2-3, with 11 nucleotides matching TRBD1. The CDR3 runs 15 residues. CDR1 is MNHNS, CDR2 SASEGT, per germline. The V and J ends lost 5 bases and 10 bases, in that order; junction bases with no gene match: 11.

This clonotype was observed a few times. V and J are TRBV6-2 or TRBV6-3 and TRBJ2-7, with 7 bases that match TRBD2. Germline lookup yields CDR1 MNHEY and CDR2 SVGEGT. The V segment lost 2 bases and the J segment 0 bases; nucleotides outside the gene matches: 10. This CDR3 spans 17 amino acids. DNA for the CDR3: TGTGCCAGCAGTTACCCGTTCGGCCAGCGGGACTCCTACGAGCAGTACTTC. This translates into CASSYPFGQRDSYEQYF.

This clonotype was counted a few times. This sequence joins TRBV7-2 and TRBJ2-1; 11 nucleotides match TRBD2. Germline V gene data show CDR1 as SGHTA and CDR2 as FQGNSA. After removal of 5 bases from V and 8 bases from J, the junction contained 8 bases not matched to a gene. The CDR3 consists of 15 residues. In DNA, the CDR3 is TGTGCCAGCAGCCCACGACTAGCGGGAAATCATGAGCAGTTCTTC. It yields the protein CASSPRLAGNHEQFF.

This clonotype was counted between two and nine times. This sequence joins TRBV20-1 and TRBJ2-3; D tentatively reads TRBD1 or TRBD2 (5 bases each). V gave up 4 bases and J gave up 0 bases, with 11 bases separating them. This CDR3 region has 14 residues. Germline V gene data show CDR1 as DFQATT and CDR2 as SNEGSKA (reference sequence). The CDR3 loop is CSATGTRSTDTQYF. The CDR3 nucleotides are TGCAGTGCTACGGGGACCCGGAGCACAGATACGCAGTATTTT.

This clonotype was observed a single time. V is TRBV28 and J is TRBJ1-5, with D uncertain. This CDR3 has 13 amino acids. Germline loops: CDR1 MDHEN, CDR2 SYDVKM. Between the trimmed V and J ends, which lost 7 bases and 2 bases, there was a span of 9 bases. CDR3 loop: CASMLWGNQPQHF. Written as DNA, the CDR3 is TGTGCCAGCATGCTTTGGGGCAATCAGCCCCAGCATTTT.

This sequence joins TRBV7-9 and TRBJ2-4; 8 bases line up with TRBD1. Germline assignment: CDR1 SEHNR and CDR2 FQNEAQ (reference sequence). The CDR3 extends over 15 amino acids. J gave up 3 bases and V 4 bases, and 5 bases lay outside the gene matches. CDR3 residues: CASSSDREHKNIQYF. For the CDR3, the DNA is TGTGCCAGCAGCTCGGACAGGGAACACAAAAACATTCAGTACTTC.